This entry is about one T cell receptor (beta chain). The target of this receptor is not known. No base quality values were provided; no much bigger clone lies one nucleotide off. The CDR3 starts with the cysteine, ends with the phenylalanine, and has 17 residues. Just CDR3 DNA is preserved here, 51 bases in frame from base 1. Trimmed from V: 1 base; trimmed from J: 7 bases; junction bases lacking a gene match: 13. The CDR1 and CDR2 encoded by the germline V gene are SGHTA and FQGTGA. The receptor library was made with the immunoSEQ multiplex PCR assay. A mixture of 60 forward primers for TCR Vbeta segments and 13 reverse primers for TCR Jbeta segments was used in the multiplex PCR. A multiplex PCR assay on genomic DNA amplified the CDR3 region of rearranged TCR beta genes. On the Illumina HiSeq System, the amplified TCR beta libraries were sequenced as 87-base-pair reads. The original methods were these. A later analysis tallied around 80 million unique TCR beta chains across the 610 or so repertoires, and some 10 million of those chains were shared by two or more donors. To remove PCR and sequencing errors, raw reads were error-corrected and collapsed into unique sequences using a nearest-neighbor algorithm that merged closely related sequences. Alignment of CDR3 sequences to IMGT reference sequences was used to assign V, D and J gene segments. For a sequence to be retained, at least a six-nucleotide match to both a V gene segment and a J gene segment was required. A rearrangement counted as productive if the CDR3 had no stop codons and remained in frame with V and J, and every other rearrangement counted as non-productive. CDR3 was defined by IMGT convention, running from the second conserved V-encoded cysteine to the conserved J-encoded phenylalanine. In an earlier analysis of roughly 580 of the donors, sequences lacking an unambiguous match to a single V gene segment were excluded. In an earlier analysis of approximately 610 of the donors, V segments were called functional above 56.7% productive rearrangements and were called segregating when the between-donor standard deviation exceeded 5%. A statistical classification framework was built to diagnose cytomegalovirus status from the catalog of TCR beta chain sequences. In a later analysis, TCR nucleotide sequences were compared against IMGT/GENE-DB human TR gene sequences so that V and J genes could be assigned. Using the TCRdist pipeline, a later analysis assigned CDR3 sequences along with most-parsimonious VDJ recombination scenarios. In a later analysis, every TCR beta chain was defined by the combination of its CDR3 amino acid sequence and its V-gene family, and reads without a unique V-gene family were dropped. As a way to deal with suspected cross-contamination and a sequencing artifact, a later analysis dropped 450 to 600 nucleotide sequences that were highly shared and had low generation probability. A later analysis calculated a clonal expansion index for each public chain from normalized within-repertoire ranks of inferred template counts. A later analysis computed generation probabilities with a VDJ recombination model fitted to out-of-frame rearrangements, and checked the results against IGoR. In a later analysis, hypergeometric tests were used to score TCR-TCR, TCR-HLA and TCR-CMV co-occurrence, with a repertoire-size bias correction applied to TCR pairs. In a later analysis, false discovery rates were estimated by permuting HLA or CMV assignments 20 times. In a later analysis, co-occurring TCRs were grouped using DBSCAN, and TCRdist sequence similarity was added for clustering within HLA-allele-positive subsets. Co-occurrence clustering excluded repertoires with fewer than 30,000 or more than 120,000 public chains, plus five with anomalous nucleotide sharing. Entries here come from immuneACCESS through TCRdb and include only in-frame sequences with V and J called. Some clones fail to appear in such tables; in the studies checked, an unresolved V gene covers under half of the shortfall, and the cause of the remainder is unknown. D and trimming come from the DNA, and the V and J calls and clone size come from that table. Present in this sample are approximately 100,000 clones, about 75% of which were seen just once. The ten largest clones represent about 5% of the sample.

The cohort comprised 710 or so healthy bone marrow donors. At the time of sampling, every cohort member was nominally healthy, though immune exposures that went unrecorded were likely present. The donor was CMV seronegative and belonged to the group of 350 or so seronegative cohort members. A peripheral blood sample was provided by each donor, and peripheral blood mononuclear cells were used for TCR beta sequencing. Genomic DNA was extracted from the blood cell samples with the Qiagen DNeasy Blood Extraction Kit. The sample is drawn from a study of cytomegalovirus exposure and HLA in healthy donors (dated by TCRdb to about 2017). With respect to the entire study: In an earlier analysis of fewer than 750 of the donors, 276 Gb of sequence data and about 110 million unique TCR beta sequences from about 180 million T cells were reported. An early release covering over 500 HLA-typed donors comprised approximately 290 gigabases of sequencing data and around 85 million unique TCR sequences. Genome-wide SNP genotypes for about three fifths of the 666 donors were used in a later genetic analysis, which treated that subset as a discovery cohort. Four or five DR-DQ haplotypes were treated as single units for association and clustering because of strong linkage in the cohort. Typing coverage differed by locus: A, B, C, DRB1 and DQB1 were typed in roughly 620-640 donors, DQA1 in 522, DPA1 in roughly 590, and DPB1 in 472. Rather than drawing on any new phenotypic data, the later analysis identified candidate immune exposures from TCR beta sequences and the way those sequences occurred across donors. Among some 410 genotyped donors of the cohort, an average of around 240,000 unique TCR beta nucleotide sequences was sequenced per donor, of which roughly 17% were non-productive. An earlier analysis of around 580 of the donors used high-throughput TCR beta sequencing to judge whether each TCR beta V gene segment behaved as functional or pseudogenic. HLA typing covered class I and class II loci at four-digit resolution. The study combined high-throughput TCR immunosequencing, statistical association of individual TCRs with disease status, and machine learning to predict cytomegalovirus infection status. Besides the first cohort of around 670 subjects, a separate validation cohort made up of about 120 different subjects was used. The study was designed to test whether signatures of past pathogen exposure could be identified by cataloging public T cell receptors. All discovery cohort repertoires had been generated using a single sequencing platform. Donor age, sex, ethnicity and CMV serostatus were collected together with the repertoire data. Of the 300 to 400 genotyped donors, 81% fell in the genetic ancestry cluster associated with self-reported Caucasian donors. The T cell repertoires of around 670 subjects were profiled by immunosequencing and related to cytomegalovirus serostatus. To study patterns of TCR occurrence, a later analysis re-analyzed previously published TCR beta repertoires from 666 donors and added high-resolution HLA genotyping.

Overall results and qualifications from the work: In a later analysis, most CMV-associated TCR beta chains were found to appear HLA-restricted, with HLA associations seemingly driven largely by CMV exposure. A further reported finding was that TCR beta sequences accurately predicted the HLA-A and HLA-B alleles for most subjects in the first cohort. An earlier analysis of approximately 540 of the donors showed that most TCR beta V segments appeared in productive rearrangements either about 90% or about 30% of the time, which broadly matched IMGT annotations. According to a later analysis, TCR association rates differed among HLA loci, with DRB1 alleles showing the most associated TCRs and HLA-C alleles showing the fewest. Because HLA typing was unavailable for some donors at each locus, only the typed subset was used in association tests. It was suggested by the authors that the approach could potentially be generalized to other disease states and immunological phenotypes. Correlated functional status among segregating V segments might be attributable to linkage disequilibrium, but an unknown experimental factor could not be ruled out. The classifier was reported to diagnose cytomegalovirus status with high specificity and sensitivity in both the original cohort and the validation cohort. Most TCR sequences were seen in very few donors, while some public TCRs were found in many individuals. Three of the identified cytomegalovirus-associated TCR beta chains were confirmed in vitro to be specific for cytomegalovirus antigens. The 87-base-pair reads could not distinguish some IMGT-functional V segments, including TRBV6-2 and TRBV6-3, so those segments were excluded. Sequencing depth was assumed to be roughly uniform across donors in the presence/absence analyses, though that assumption may not hold. A total of 150 to 200 TCR beta chains were listed by the study as associated with cytomegalovirus. A cluster of highly shared sequence variants was judged likely to represent a technical artifact of the sequencing pipeline. The only immune exposure information available for the cohort was CMV serostatus. In this cohort, only TCR beta chains were sequenced, and detectable features were limited by the absence of alpha or paired-chain data. Compared with the approximately 710-donor mean, donors in an Asian-associated ancestry cluster had fewer N-insertions in productive TCRs, according to a later genetic analysis. Strong co-occurrence of HLA alleles, especially DR and DQ, made assigning TCR associations to individual alleles difficult. Because counts were too low, approximately 15 rarely observed V segments, including chromosome 9 orphons, were excluded from the earlier analysis of around 590 of the donors. At a false discovery rate of 0.05, a later analysis linked some 18,000 TCR beta sequences to specific HLA alleles. According to a later analysis, parvovirus B19, influenza, CMV and Epstein-Barr virus appeared linked to several top co-occurrence clusters. In a later analysis, HLA-associated TCR beta chains were found to be more clonally expanded and to have lower generation probabilities than equally common non-associated chains. An association between a missense DCLRE1C variant and V-gene and J-gene trimming of TCR beta chains was found in a later genetic analysis and replicated in an independent cohort.

The sequenced material came from PBMCs. The rearrangement joined TRBV7-3 to TRBJ2-5, with TRBD2 matching 9 junction bases. The receptor's source is a woman in her thirties or forties in good health and CMV-seronegative. The CDR3 amino acid sequence is: CASSLKDSGGPQGTQYF. The DNA is as follows: TGTGCCAGCAGCTTAAAGGATAGCGGGGGCCCCCAGGGGACCCAGTACTTC.